The 2 T cell receptor beta chains below come from one sample, sequenced in a study of blood T cell repertoires in COVID-19. Only in-frame clones appear in the TCRdb table, and some are missing; sequencing was by immunoSEQ multiplex PCR. The sample carries 130,000 or so clones, about 80% recorded once. What was sequenced was peripheral blood. The receptors stem from an elderly woman with acute or convalescent COVID-19.

The chain is built from TRBV5-4 and TRBJ1-2; tentatively, D is TRBD1 (5 bases). V lost 0 bases, J lost 7 bases, and 10 bases lay in between. The germline CDR1 and CDR2 sequences are SGHNT and YYREEE (reference sequence). CDR3 length: 13 residues. Written as DNA, the CDR3 is TGTGCCAGCAGCTTGGCCATTCAGGGTGGCTACACCTTC. Residues: CASSLAIQGGYTF.

The chain employs TRBV29-1 and TRBJ2-1; 12 positions match TRBD2. This CDR3 is 16 amino acids long. The V gene end was trimmed by 7 bases and the J gene end by 7 bases; junction bases not matched to a gene: 14. Germline loops: CDR1 SQVTM, CDR2 ANQGSEA. CDR3 nucleotides: TGCAGCGCCTCCTTGTCTAGCGGGGGGGCGAGGAATGAGCAGTTCTTC. This sequence encodes CSASLSSGGARNEQFF.